The 23 T cell receptor beta chains below all came from one sample that was sequenced in a study of cytomegalovirus exposure and HLA in healthy donors. This PCR relied on a set of 60 Vbeta primers and 13 Jbeta primers. Assay: immunoSEQ multiplex PCR; the TCRdb copy retains only in-frame clones and omits some. Altogether fewer than 250,000 clones are present, around 79% being singletons, with the ten largest covering less than 2%. Sequenced material: PBMCs. These receptors came from a woman between 18 and 30 years old in good health and CMV-seronegative.

This clone appeared once. The chain carries TRBV2 and TRBJ1-5; D unresolved. The CDR3 extends over 14 amino acids. The V end was cut by 2 bases, the J end by 4 bases, with 9 bases between. From germline, CDR1 is SNHLY and CDR2 FYNNEI. Written as DNA, the CDR3 is TGTGCCAGCAGTGAAAATTCAGGAAATCAGCCCCAGCATTTT. Residues: CASSENSGNQPQHF.

This clone was counted only a few times. The chain combines TRBV7-7 with TRBJ2-5, with 16 bases identical to TRBD2. Germline V gene lookup returns CDR1 SSHAT and CDR2 FNYEAQ (reference sequence). J gave up 4 bases and V 5 bases, and 7 bases lay outside the gene matches. CDR3 length equals 17 residues. The CDR3 DNA is TGTGCCAGCAGCACGGGACTAGCGGGGGGGAAAGGAGAGACCCAGTACTTC. Translating it yields CASSTGLAGGKGETQYF.

This chain uses TRBV10-3 with TRBJ2-1; TRBD1 agrees at 7 bases. J was trimmed by 8 bases and V by 0 bases; bases with no gene match: 7. This CDR3 region has 15 residues. Germline values: CDR1 ENHRY, CDR2 SYGVKD. The CDR3 sequence: CAISESKGASDEQFF. In DNA form, the CDR3 reads TGTGCCATCAGTGAGTCGAAGGGGGCGAGCGATGAGCAGTTCTTC.

This clone was picked up a small number of times. This rearrangement joins TRBV6-1 to TRBJ1-5; TRBD1 is a possible D gene (5 bases). The CDR3 is 14 amino acids. V lost 10 bases to trimming and J lost 0 bases, with 13 bases between them. CDR1 MNHNS and CDR2 SASEGT come from the germline V gene. The chain's CDR3 is CAINQGYSNQPQHF. In nucleotides, the CDR3 is TGTGCCATCAACCAGGGATATAGCAATCAGCCCCAGCATTTT.

The chain is built from TRBV7-3 and TRBJ2-1; TRBD2 matches 12 bases. The CDR3 spans 15 residues. After removal of 3 bases from V and 9 bases from J, the junction contained 6 bases not matched to a gene. CDR1 is SGHTA and CDR2 is FQGTGA in the germline V gene. The DNA for the CDR3 is TGTGCCAGCAGCTTGACTAGCGGGAGTCTGGGTGAGCAGTTCTTC. Its protein product is CASSLTSGSLGEQFF.

The chain uses TRBV5-1 and TRBJ1-1; D is unresolved. There are 14 residues in the CDR3. Germline lookup yields CDR1 SGHRS and CDR2 YFSETQ. The V end lost 4 bases, the J end lost 3 bases, and 13 bases lay between the germline ends. DNA of the CDR3: TGCGCCAGCAGCCTCCGTCCCCCCGACACTGAAGCTTTCTTT. Translated, it gives CASSLRPPDTEAFF. Full variable domain (remainder filled in from reference TRBV5-1 and TRBJ1-1): KAGVTQTPRYLIKTRGQQVTLSCSPISGHRSVSWYQQTPGQGLQFLFEYFSETQRNKGNFPGRFSGRQFSNSRSEMNVSTLELGDSALYLCASSLRPPDTEAFFGQGTRLTVV.

This rearrangement joins TRBV7-2 to TRBJ1-5; the D is unclear. V dropped 6 bases and J dropped 2 bases, with 8 bases sitting between them. CDR1 is SGHTA and CDR2 is FQGNSA in the germline V gene. This CDR3 has 13 amino acids. The CDR3 DNA follows: TGTGCCAGCAGTTTGACACGCAATCAGCCCCAGCATTTT. Protein sequence: CASSLTRNQPQHF.

The chain couples TRBV15 to TRBJ2-5; tentatively, D is TRBD2 (5 bases). V was pared by 1 base and J by 7 bases, with 16 bases between. The CDR3 length is 15 residues. Germline V gene data show CDR1 as LNHNV and CDR2 as YYDKDF (reference sequence). CDR3 sequence reads: CATSRVRTGSGTQYF. For the CDR3, the DNA is TGTGCCACCAGCAGAGTCAGGACGGGGAGTGGGACCCAGTACTTC.

The chain is built from TRBV6-6 and TRBJ1-6; 10 bases align to TRBD1. The CDR3 consists of 16 residues. Germline V gene data show CDR1 as MNHNY and CDR2 as SVGAGI (reference sequence). Losses at the gene ends were 7 bases for V and 9 bases for J; bases not matched to a gene: 12. The CDR3 protein is CASTLTPGQGSSPLHF. CDR3 coding DNA: TGTGCCAGCACCTTGACCCCGGGACAGGGGTCTTCACCCCTCCACTTT.

V usage is TRBV5-1 and J usage is TRBJ2-2, with 9 bases lining up with TRBD2. The trim removed 4 bases at V and 2 bases at J, leaving 9 bases unmatched. The germline V gene encodes CDR1 SGHRS and CDR2 YFSETQ. The CDR3 runs to 17 residues. CDR3 region: CASSKGSGGENTGELFF. As DNA, the CDR3 is TGCGCCAGCAGCAAAGGTAGCGGGGGCGAAAACACCGGGGAGCTGTTTTTT.

The rearrangement uses TRBV6-1 and TRBJ2-7; possible D gene TRBD1, 6 bases. The CDR3 sequence is 13 residues long. Germline CDR1 and CDR2: MNHNS and SASEGT. Trimming left V 6 bases short and J 2 bases short, with 11 bases between. DNA for the CDR3: TGTGCCAGCAGACAGGGAACGGCCTACGAGCAGTACTTC. It specifies CASRQGTAYEQYF.

This clone was seen only once. This sequence joins TRBV18 and TRBJ1-4; 8 bases line up with TRBD1. Germline V CDR1 and CDR2: KGHSH, LQKENI. V was clipped by 1 base and J by 6 bases; unmatched bases: 7. The CDR3 consists of 16 residues. CDR3 residues: CASSPRGQGGDEKLFF. Written as DNA, the CDR3 is TGTGCCAGCTCACCACGTGGACAGGGAGGAGATGAAAAACTGTTTTTT.

This clone has a single count. V is TRBV28 and J is TRBJ1-3; TRBD1 matches at 11 bases. The J segment lost 6 bases and the V segment lost 5 bases, leaving 9 bases of the junction unmatched. The CDR3 sequence is 16 residues long. CDR1 and CDR2 from the germline V gene are MDHEN and SYDVKM. In nucleotides, the CDR3 is TGTGCCAGCAGTATCCCCTGGACAGGGGGCGCAAACACCATATATTTT. Its translation: CASSIPWTGGANTIYF. The complete variable domain, with remaining parts taken from reference TRBV28 and TRBJ1-3, reads DVKVTQSSRYLVKRTGEKVFLECVQDMDHENMFWYRQDPGLGLRLIYFSYDVKMKEKGDIPEGYSVSREKKERFSLILESASTNQTSMYLCASSIPWTGGANTIYFGEGSWLTVV.

This sequence joins TRBV15 and TRBJ1-5, with 7 bases lining up with TRBD1. J was trimmed by 2 bases and V by 0 bases; bases with no gene match: 4. The CDR3 is made up of 16 amino acids. CDR1 and CDR2 (germline): LNHNV, YYDKDF (reference sequence). CDR3 protein: CATSRDPTGRNQPQHF. As DNA, the CDR3 is TGTGCCACCAGCAGAGATCCGACAGGGCGCAATCAGCCCCAGCATTTT.

The chain carries TRBV5-6 and TRBJ1-2; 7 positions match TRBD1. V shed 1 base and J 2 bases; nucleotides not matched to a gene: 5. This CDR3 spans 15 amino acids. Germline values: CDR1 SGHDT, CDR2 YYEEEE. The CDR3 sequence is CASSLWVTGNYGYTF. As DNA, the CDR3 is TGTGCCAGCAGCTTGTGGGTGACAGGGAACTATGGCTACACCTTC.

The chain uses TRBV5-5 and TRBJ2-7, with D perhaps matching TRBD2 (5 bases). The germline V gene encodes CDR1 SGHKS and CDR2 YYEKEE (reference sequence). This CDR3 is built from 14 residues. The V and J ends lost 2 bases and 4 bases respectively, with 13 bases between them. The CDR3 DNA reads as TGTGCCAGCAGCTTTGGACTGGATCGGTACGAGCAGTACTTC. It yields the protein CASSFGLDRYEQYF. Variable domain in full (rest from reference TRBV5-5 and TRBJ2-7): DAGVTQSPTHLIKTRGQQVTLRCSPISGHKSVSWYQQVLGQGPQFIFQYYEKEERGRGNFPDRFSARQFPNYSSELNVNALLLGDSALYLCASSFGLDRYEQYFGPGTRLTVT.

This clone was detected only a few times. The chain links TRBV19 to TRBJ1-5; D perhaps matches TRBD1 (6 bases). The CDR3 is 16 residues long. V lost 7 bases and J 2 bases, leaving 18 bases between the germline ends. Per germline, CDR1 LNHDA and CDR2 SQIVND (reference sequence). CDR3 sequence (DNA): TGTGCCAGTAACCCTGATTCGGGGGGCGGCAATCAGCCCCAGCATTTT. This translates into CASNPDSGGGNQPQHF.

This clone was seen just once. At one end the junction does not follow the germline gene, possibly because of a read error. CDR3 amino acids: CASSKEGGELF. The CDR3 DNA reads as TGTGCCAGCAGCAAAGAGGGAGGGGAGCTCTTC. The chain uses TRBV7-9 and TRBJ2-1, with 7 nucleotides matching TRBD2. From germline, CDR1 is SEHNR and CDR2 FQNEAQ (reference sequence). This CDR3 has 11 amino acids. Full variable domain (rest looked up from reference TRBV7-9 and TRBJ2-1): DTGVSQNPRHKITKRGQNVTFRCDPISEHNRLYWYRQTLGQGPEFLTYFQNEAQLEKSRLLSDRFSAERPKGSFSTLEIQRTEQGDSAMYLCASSKEGGELFGPGTRLTVL.

This clone appeared a few times. Distinct nucleotide sequences in the sample also encode this CDR3. This rearrangement joins TRBV9 to TRBJ1-2; tentative D call: TRBD1 (6 bases). The CDR3 is 15 residues long. V gave up 0 bases and J gave up 4 bases, with 13 bases separating them. Germline CDR1 SGDLS, CDR2 YYNGEE. This CDR3 is CASSVDPTGIYGYTF. CDR3 nucleotides: TGTGCCAGCAGCGTAGATCCCACAGGGATCTATGGCTACACCTTC.

This clone appeared once. V is TRBV28 and J is TRBJ2-1; D may be TRBD1 (5 bases). This CDR3 contains 18 residues. The germline V and J ends were trimmed by 4 bases and 0 bases, with 19 bases remaining between them. From germline, CDR1 is MDHEN and CDR2 SYDVKM. CDR3 region: CASSSSATAASSYNEQFF. The CDR3 nucleotides are TGTGCCAGCAGTTCCTCCGCGACAGCTGCTAGCTCCTACAATGAGCAGTTCTTC.

The chain recombines TRBV7-6 with TRBJ2-5; 7 bases are shared with TRBD2. This CDR3 is built from 14 residues. V lost 5 bases to trimming and J lost 3 bases; unmatched junction nucleotides: 6. Germline V lookup: CDR1 SGHVS, CDR2 FNYEAQ. The CDR3 nucleotides are TGTGCCAGCAGCGGTAGCCTAGCGGAAGAGACCCAGTACTTC. Residues: CASSGSLAEETQYF. The full variable domain, rest sourced from reference TRBV7-6 and TRBJ2-5, is GAGVSQSPRYKVTKRGQDVALRCDPISGHVSLYWYRQALGQGPEFLTYFNYEAQQDKSGLPNDRFSAERPEGSISTLTIQRTEQRDSAMYRCASSGSLAEETQYFGPGTRLLVL.

This clone was detected only a few times. V and J are TRBV9 and TRBJ2-5, with 7 bases fitting TRBD2. V dropped 4 bases and J dropped 5; count of bases not matched to a gene: 14. Per the germline V gene, CDR1 is SGDLS and CDR2 is YYNGEE. CDR3 length: 16 amino acids. The CDR3 protein is CASSPSIASGWETQYF. CDR3 DNA: TGTGCCAGCAGCCCAAGCATAGCTAGCGGTTGGGAGACCCAGTACTTC.

The chain combines TRBV9 with TRBJ2-5; 9 bases line up with TRBD2. V gave up 4 bases and J gave up 4 bases; unmatched junction bases: 14. The CDR3 runs to 17 residues. Germline assignment: CDR1 SGDLS and CDR2 YYNGEE. CDR3 sequence (DNA): TGTGCCAGCAGCCACCCCATGGCGGGGGGGCCCTCAGAGACCCAGTACTTC. It yields the protein CASSHPMAGGPSETQYF.